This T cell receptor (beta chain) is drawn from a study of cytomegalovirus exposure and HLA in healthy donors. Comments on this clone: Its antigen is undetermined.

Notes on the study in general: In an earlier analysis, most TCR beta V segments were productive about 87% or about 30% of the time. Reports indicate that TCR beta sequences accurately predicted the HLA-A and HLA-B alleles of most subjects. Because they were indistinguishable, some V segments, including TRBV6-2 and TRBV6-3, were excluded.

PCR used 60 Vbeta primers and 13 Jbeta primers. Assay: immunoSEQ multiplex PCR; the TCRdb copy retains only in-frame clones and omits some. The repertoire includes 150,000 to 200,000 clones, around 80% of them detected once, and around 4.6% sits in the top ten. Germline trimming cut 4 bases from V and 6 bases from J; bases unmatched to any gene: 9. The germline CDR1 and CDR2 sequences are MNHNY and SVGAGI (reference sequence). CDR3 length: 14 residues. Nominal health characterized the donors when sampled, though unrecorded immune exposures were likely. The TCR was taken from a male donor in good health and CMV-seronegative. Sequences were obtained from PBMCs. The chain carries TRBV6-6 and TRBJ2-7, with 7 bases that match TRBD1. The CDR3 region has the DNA TGTGCCAGCAGTTTGACAGGGCGTGCGGGCGAGCAGTACTTC. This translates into CASSLTGRAGEQYF.